These T cell receptor beta chains were read from a single sample in a study of blood T cell repertoires in COVID-19. Some clones are missing from TCRdb's copy, which holds only in-frame ones; the method was immunoSEQ multiplex PCR. The sample lists under 350,000 clones; around 88% were seen once. The sample comprised peripheral blood. Receptors originate from a middle-aged man with acute or convalescent COVID-19. Both conserved end residues are part of each CDR3. D genes are given only for firm matches. Part of the rows lack a size; the others show once, few, many or a class for expanded clones.

TRBJ1-1,NA,NA,TRBV19,CASDNKGLGTEAFF,TGTGCCAGTGATAATAAGGGACTGGGCACTGAAGCTTTCTTT
TRBJ1-2,TRBD1,NA,TRBV6-1,CASSEERQGHYGYTF,TGTGCCAGCAGTGAAGAAAGACAGGGGCACTATGGCTACACCTTC
TRBJ2-2,TRBD1,NA,TRBV30,CAWRDRGRSGELFF,TGTGCCTGGAGAGACAGGGGGCGAAGCGGGGAGCTGTTTTTT
TRBJ2-1,TRBD2,NA,TRBV3-1/TRBV3-2,CASSQRPGLAYNEQFF,TGTGCCAGCAGCCAGCGACCGGGACTAGCATACAATGAGCAGTTCTTC
TRBJ1-1,NA,NA,TRBV29-1,CSVTTGNTEAFF,TGCAGCGTTACGACGGGGAACACTGAAGCTTTCTTT
TRBJ1-5,TRBD1,NA,TRBV12-5,CASGMDRDSNQPQHF,TGTGCTAGTGGCATGGACAGGGATAGCAATCAGCCCCAGCATTTT
TRBJ1-4,NA,NA,TRBV11-2,CASSKRNRANEKLFF,TGTGCCAGCAGTAAACGGAACAGGGCTAATGAAAAACTGTTTTTT
TRBJ1-4,TRBD1,NA,TRBV5-5,CASSRTGTGDEKLFF,TGTGCCAGCAGCCGAACCGGGACAGGGGATGAAAAACTGTTTTTT
TRBJ1-2,NA,NA,TRBV5-1,CASSLGSGRYGYTF,TGCGCCAGCAGCTTGGGCTCGGGGAGGTATGGCTACACCTTC
TRBJ2-3,TRBD2,NA,TRBV24-1,CATSDHPGGSQDTQYF,TGTGCCACCAGTGATCACCCGGGGGGGTCCCAAGATACGCAGTATTTT
TRBJ2-3,NA,NA,TRBV3-1/TRBV3-2,CASSQDEGGSTDTQYF,TGTGCCAGCAGCCAAGACGAGGGAGGTAGCACAGATACGCAGTATTTT
TRBJ2-7,NA,few,TRBV7-2,CASSLAGAAYEQYF,TGTGCCAGCAGCTTAGCAGGGGCCGCCTACGAGCAGTACTTC
TRBJ2-7,NA,NA,TRBV4-1,CASSQDPQDEQYF,TGCGCCAGCAGCCAAGATCCCCAGGACGAGCAGTACTTC
TRBJ1-2,NA,NA,TRBV28,CASFGGGGYTF,TGTGCCAGCTTCGGGGGTGGTGGCTACACCTTC
TRBJ1-4,TRBD1,NA,TRBV19,CASSTDGTGRNEKLFF,TGTGCCAGTAGTACCGATGGGACAGGTCGGAATGAAAAACTGTTTTTT
TRBJ2-2,TRBD2,NA,TRBV6-5,CASTGGLVSPGELFF,TGTGCCAGCACTGGAGGACTAGTATCACCCGGGGAGCTGTTTTTT
TRBJ1-1,NA,NA,TRBV7-8,CASSQRDGGQNTEAFF,TGTGCCAGCAGCCAACGGGACGGGGGTCAGAACACTGAAGCTTTCTTT
TRBJ1-5,TRBD1,NA,TRBV27,CASSWGQGGNQPQHF,TGTGCCAGCAGTTGGGGACAGGGCGGCAATCAGCCCCAGCATTTT
TRBJ1-2,NA,NA,TRBV9,CASSGVTGTYGYTF,TGTGCCAGCAGCGGAGTGACAGGTACCTATGGCTACACCTTC
TRBJ1-5,TRBD1,NA,TRBV19,CASSMVDRGGNQPQHF,TGTGCCAGTAGTATGGTCGACAGGGGGGGCAATCAGCCCCAGCATTTT
TRBJ2-1,NA,NA,TRBV12-5,CASGLREQFF,TGTGCTAGTGGTTTGCGTGAGCAGTTCTTC
TRBJ2-3,TRBD2,once,TRBV24-1,CATSEAGTDTQYF,TGTGCCACCAGTGAAGCGGGAACAGATACGCAGTATTTT
TRBJ1-3,NA,NA,TRBV4-2,CASSQDLTEGRVGDTIYF,TGTGCCAGCAGCCAAGATTTAACGGAGGGCAGGGTAGGGGACACCATATATTTT
TRBJ1-2,NA,NA,TRBV4-2,CASSLRGSGGYTF,TGTGCCAGCAGCCTAAGGGGCTCCGGGGGCTACACCTTC
TRBJ1-1,NA,NA,TRBV11-2,CASSLTSGSTEAFF,TGTGCCAGCAGCTTAACGTCGGGAAGCACTGAAGCTTTCTTT
TRBJ2-2,NA,once,TRBV19,CASSSGGPFGGELFF,TGTGCCAGTAGTTCCGGGGGGCCCTTCGGCGGGGAGCTGTTTTTT
TRBJ1-1,NA,NA,TRBV4-2,CASRKEMNTEAFF,TGTGCCAGCAGAAAGGAGATGAACACTGAAGCTTTCTTT
TRBJ2-7,NA,NA,TRBV4-2,CASSQVSSIGTYAYEQYF,TGTGCCAGCAGCCAAGTATCTTCGATCGGGACTTATGCCTACGAGCAGTACTTC
TRBJ1-5,TRBD1,NA,TRBV29-1,CSVGSLDRGQPQHF,TGCAGCGTTGGCTCCCTCGACAGGGGGCAGCCCCAGCATTTT
TRBJ1-2,NA,NA,TRBV29-1,CSVEGSGGRNYGYTF,TGCAGCGTTGAAGGCTCGGGGGGGAGAAACTATGGCTACACCTTC
TRBJ2-7,NA,NA,TRBV4-2,CASSPREAGSYEQYF,TGTGCCAGCAGCCCTAGGGAGGCCGGGTCCTACGAGCAGTACTTC
TRBJ2-7,NA,NA,TRBV12-3/TRBV12-4,CASSSGTYEQYF,TGTGCCAGCAGTTCCGGGACCTACGAGCAGTACTTC
TRBJ1-2,TRBD1,NA,TRBV5-4,CASSTDRGSYGYTF,TGTGCCAGCAGCACGGACAGGGGGAGCTATGGCTACACCTTC
TRBJ1-1,TRBD1,NA,TRBV5-6,CASSRDRMSMNTEAFF,TGTGCCAGCAGCCGGGACAGAATGTCCATGAACACTGAAGCTTTCTTT
TRBJ2-7,NA,NA,TRBV11-2,CASSLRGSNEQYF,TGTGCCAGCAGCTTAAGAGGCTCGAACGAGCAGTACTTC
TRBJ2-3,NA,NA,TRBV10-3,CAISVGRGTDTQYF,TGTGCCATCAGTGTCGGTCGCGGGACAGATACGCAGTATTTT
TRBJ2-7,TRBD1,NA,TRBV19,CAVSRTQGDYEQYF,TGTGCCGTTTCCCGCACACAGGGGGACTACGAGCAGTACTTC
TRBJ2-3,TRBD1,NA,TRBV20-1,CSASYDRGDRDTQYF,TGCAGTGCTAGTTACGACAGGGGGGATAGAGATACGCAGTATTTT
TRBJ1-4,NA,NA,TRBV27,CAGSLTAPHEKLFF,TGTGCCGGCAGTTTAACAGCCCCTCATGAAAAACTGTTTTTT
TRBJ2-7,TRBD1,NA,TRBV5-1,CASKLTGGSYEQYF,TGCGCCAGCAAATTGACAGGGGGCTCCTACGAGCAGTACTTC
TRBJ1-5,NA,NA,TRBV5-1,CASSLGQGPSQPQHF,TGCGCCAGCAGCTTGGGCCAGGGGCCGAGTCAGCCCCAGCATTTT
TRBJ2-3,TRBD1,NA,TRBV7-6,CASSFLGVRTGVTDTQYF,TGTGCCAGCAGCTTCCTTGGAGTCAGGACAGGGGTCACAGATACGCAGTATTTT
TRBJ2-3,TRBD2,NA,TRBV9,CASSPRGGQTDTQYF,TGTGCCAGCAGCCCACGGGGGGGGCAGACAGATACGCAGTATTTT
TRBJ2-7,NA,few,TRBV5-1,CASSYTELYEQYF,TGCGCCAGCAGTTACACAGAACTTTACGAGCAGTACTTC
TRBJ1-1,TRBD1,NA,TRBV5-4,CASSSQEGGAEAFF,TGTGCCAGCAGCTCCCAAGAAGGGGGCGCTGAAGCTTTCTTT
TRBJ1-1,NA,NA,TRBV20-1,CSASLQMNTEAFF,TGCAGTGCTAGTCTCCAGATGAACACTGAAGCTTTCTTT
TRBJ2-3,NA,NA,TRBV5-6,CASSPPVTDTQYF,TGTGCCAGCAGCCCCCCGGTCACAGATACGCAGTATTTT
TRBJ2-1,TRBD1,NA,TRBV29-1,CSTGQGIYNEQFF,TGCAGCACGGGACAGGGAATTTACAATGAGCAGTTCTTC
TRBJ2-3,TRBD2,NA,TRBV3-1/TRBV3-2,CASSHWGGGSTDTQYF,TGTGCCAGCAGCCACTGGGGCGGGGGGAGCACAGATACGCAGTATTTT